Presented here are 6 T cell receptor beta chains from one specimen sequenced in a study of blood T cells in healthy people across ages. The use of a sample-barcoded 5' primer and a J-beta primer mix characterized a second PCR of roughly 6 to 11 cycles. Via MiXCR, TCRdb re-called the 5' RACE reads, giving one row per CDR3 protein. The sample carries 1,300,000 or so distinct CDR3 sequences, roughly 64% recorded once. The specimen sequenced was blood. The origin of the receptors is a man in his late teens or twenties in good health.

This clonotype has more than one count but fewer than ten. V gene TRBV29-1 combines with J gene TRBJ1-1; no definite D call. Germline V gene lookup returns CDR1 SQVTM and CDR2 ANQGSEA. The CDR3 is made up of 10 amino acids. Trimming shortened V by 5 bases and J by 10 bases, and 11 bases separated the two germline ends. The CDR3 spells CSVWVNRAFF. The CDR3 coding sequence is TGCAGCGTTTGGGTGAATCGAGCTTTCTTT.

The chain uses TRBV29-1 and TRBJ1-1; D gene uncertain. Germline V CDR1 and CDR2: SQVTM, ANQGSEA. There are 10 residues in the CDR3. The germline V and J ends were trimmed by 5 bases and 4 bases, with 5 bases remaining between them. CDR3 nucleotides: TGCAGCGTTTCTAGCACTGAAGCTTTCTTT. Its translation: CSVSSTEAFF.

This chain connects TRBV4-3 to TRBJ1-4, with D possibly being TRBD1 (6 bases). V shed 3 bases and J shed 3 bases, with 17 bases lying between them. The V gene's germline CDR1 is LGHNA and CDR2 YSLEER. The CDR3 is 17 amino acids. The CDR3 protein is CASSQGAPGHANEKLFF. The CDR3 nucleotides read TGCGCCAGCAGCCAGGGGGCCCCGGGACACGCTAATGAAAAACTGTTTTTT.

The chain is built from TRBV28 and TRBJ2-2, with D perhaps being TRBD1 or TRBD2 (5 bases each). The CDR3 contains 14 residues. Looked up from germline, CDR1 is MDHEN and CDR2 is SYDVKM. The V end was cut by 8 bases, the J end by 0 bases, with 10 bases between. The CDR3 loop reads CASWGFPNTGELFF. The CDR3 DNA reads as TGTGCCAGCTGGGGGTTCCCGAACACCGGGGAGCTGTTTTTT.

This chain joins TRBV25-1 and TRBJ2-1; perhaps TRBD2 as D (5 bases). There are 15 residues in the CDR3. V lost 1 base, J lost 4 bases, and 11 bases lay in between. Per germline, CDR1 MGHDK and CDR2 SYGVNS. The chain's CDR3 is CASSESTSFYNEQFF. The CDR3 DNA is TGTGCCAGCAGTGAATCTACTAGTTTTTACAATGAGCAGTTCTTC. Filled out from reference TRBV25-1 and TRBJ2-1, the complete variable domain reads EADIYQTPRYLVIGTGKKITLECSQTMGHDKMYWYQQDPGMELHLIHYSYGVNSTEKGDLSSESTVSRIRTEHFPLTLESARPSHTSQYLCASSESTSFYNEQFFGPGTRLTVL.

The V gene is TRBV24-1, the J gene TRBJ2-5; no firm D call. The CDR3 loop spans 13 amino acids. Deletions cut 4 bases from V and 5 bases from J, with 10 bases between. CDR1 is KGHDR, CDR2 SFDVKD, per germline. The DNA of the CDR3 is TGTGCCACCAGTGAGCCCGGCAGGGAGACCCAGTACTTC. Translating it yields CATSEPGRETQYF.